This TCR beta chain was identified in a study of CD8 T cells in Susac syndrome. The study's findings and limits: TEMRA cells and active patients showed peak Susac CD8+ clonal expansion.

From blood CD8+ and CD4+ T cells, the TCR beta chain was sequenced. The CDR3 is 16 residues long. Germline V gene lookup returns CDR1 SGHDT and CDR2 YYEEEE. J gave up 2 bases and V 5 bases, and 9 bases lay outside the gene matches. Worth noting for this clonotype: Its antigen is unknown.

With random hexamers, reverse transcription was performed on about 0.5 to 1 ug of RNA. Across 54 Vbeta and 13 Jbeta, immunoSEQ multiplex PCR amplified TCR beta CDR3. TCRdb independently ran MiXCR on the immunoSEQ multiplex PCR reads; one entry per CDR3 protein. The repertoire holds under 200,000 distinct CDR3 sequences, approximately 95% seen once, with about 0.15% in the top ten. Source material: CD8+ T cells from PBMCs. The J gene is TRBJ2-3, the V gene TRBV5-6; 9 bases are a match to TRBD2. This TCR derives from a human donor with Susac syndrome. In DNA form, the CDR3 reads TGTGCCAGCAGGGATGAGCAGCGGGGGGCCACAGATACGCAGTATTTT. This encodes CASRDEQRGATDTQYF.